Shown below are 32 T cell receptor beta chains from a single sample sequenced in a study of beta chain features in type 1 diabetes. Overall study results and limits: Shorter TCRB CDR3s, moderately but significantly so, were found in Type 1 diabetes patients in all four CD4+ subsets.

These receptors have no identified antigens. Investigators reverse transcribed all isolated RNA, so they sequenced expressed TCRB transcripts. Profiled with immunoSEQ multiplex PCR; TCRdb holds only in-frame clones, not every one. The sample lists more than 150,000 clones, roughly 10% occurring once. The sample taken for sequencing was central memory CD4+ T cells from blood. The receptors were sampled from a young woman with type 1 diabetes.

The table lists this clone with a few counts. This chain links TRBV5-6 with TRBJ1-4; 10 bases align to TRBD1. The CDR3 spans 16 residues. The germline gives CDR1 SGHDT, CDR2 YYEEEE. The V gene end was trimmed by 2 bases and the J gene end by 7 bases; junction bases not matched to a gene: 8. CDR3 DNA sequence: TGTGCCAGCAGCTTTTCGACAGGGGGCATGGGTGAAAAACTGTTTTTT. It specifies CASSFSTGGMGEKLFF. The whole variable domain, filled in from reference TRBV5-6 and TRBJ1-4, reads DAGVTQSPTHLIKTRGQQVTLRCSPKSGHDTVSWYQQALGQGPQFIFQYYEEEERQRGNFPDRFSGHQFPNYSSELNVNALLLGDSALYLCASSFSTGGMGEKLFFGSGTQLSVL.

This clone was counted only a few times. The chain links TRBV11-2 to TRBJ2-3; 7 bases match TRBD1. Trimming removed 1 base from V and 1 base from J; junction bases left unmatched: 5. This CDR3 spans 16 amino acids. Germline CDR1 is SGHAT and CDR2 is FQNNGV. The CDR3 bases are TGTGCCAGCAGCTTAGGACACAGGGGAGGCACAGATACGCAGTATTTT. Its translation is CASSLGHRGGTDTQYF.

The V and J genes are TRBV6-6 and TRBJ1-5, with a weak D call TRBD1 (5 bases). Germline CDR1 is MNHNY and CDR2 is SVGAGI (reference sequence). The V end was cut by 5 bases, the J end by 1 base, with 9 bases between. The CDR3 consists of 14 residues. For the CDR3, the DNA is TGTGCCAGCAGTCGACAGTCAAGCAATCAGCCCCAGCATTTT. Its protein product is CASSRQSSNQPQHF.

In its sample, this clone was seen a few times. The chain joins TRBV6-1 to TRBJ2-7; D remains unclear. The CDR3 extends over 14 amino acids. V gave up 7 bases and J gave up 3 bases, with 16 bases separating them. The V gene's germline CDR1 is MNHNS and CDR2 SASEGT. The CDR3 nucleotides read TGTGCCAGCAAGTATGTTACCGGTGGCTACGAGCAGTACTTC. This translates into CASKYVTGGYEQYF.

The chain recombines TRBV5-1 with TRBJ2-1; 9 bases are shared with TRBD2. Germline CDR1 reads SGHRS; CDR2 reads YFSETQ. Trimming took 0 bases from V and 7 from J; bases not matched to a gene: 8. This CDR3 has 16 amino acids. For the CDR3, the DNA is TGCGCCAGCAGCTTGGAGGGACTAGCATGGGGGAATGAGCAGTTCTTC. As protein: CASSLEGLAWGNEQFF. Full variable domain (missing parts from reference TRBV5-1 and TRBJ2-1): KAGVTQTPRYLIKTRGQQVTLSCSPISGHRSVSWYQQTPGQGLQFLFEYFSETQRNKGNFPGRFSGRQFSNSRSEMNVSTLELGDSALYLCASSLEGLAWGNEQFFGPGTRLTVL.

A few counts support this clone. The chain couples TRBV19 to TRBJ2-2, with TRBD2 identical over 7 bases. Per the germline V gene, CDR1 is LNHDA and CDR2 is SQIVND (reference sequence). With V trimmed by 8 bases and J by 7 bases, 4 bases remained unmatched. This CDR3 has 12 residues. CDR3 DNA: TGTGCCAGTGGAGTAGCGGGCGGGGAGCTGTTTTTT. Protein product: CASGVAGGELFF.

This clone was counted between two and nine times. The chain has TRBV28 and TRBJ1-1; a possible D gene is TRBD1 (5 bases). Trimming shortened V by 6 bases and J by 1 base, and 12 bases separated the two germline ends. The CDR3 consists of 14 residues. The germline gives CDR1 MDHEN, CDR2 SYDVKM. CDR3 sequence: CASSESGGNTEAFF. CDR3 nucleotides: TGTGCCAGCAGCGAATCGGGGGGGAACACTGAAGCTTTCTTT.

Note on this clone: Other DNA sequences in the sample encode the same CDR3. The V call is TRBV6-6, the J call TRBJ2-1, with TRBD1 as a possible D gene (5 bases). The CDR3 runs 14 residues. With 0 bases removed from V and 3 bases from J, the gap between germline ends came to 6 bases. Germline CDR1 MNHNY, CDR2 SVGAGI (reference sequence). CDR3 coding DNA: TGTGCCAGCAGTTACTCCAGGGTCTACAATGAGCAGTTCTTC. Translation: CASSYSRVYNEQFF.

The V and J genes are TRBV25-1 and TRBJ2-7; 8 positions agree with TRBD1. This CDR3 comprises 15 residues. Germline loops: CDR1 MGHDK, CDR2 SYGVNS. J was trimmed by 4 bases and V by 3 bases; bases with no gene match: 8. CDR3 in DNA: TGTGCCAGCAGTGATTATACAGGGACAGGATACGAGCAGTACTTC. Translating gives CASSDYTGTGYEQYF.

This clone has only a few counts. This chain connects TRBV2 to TRBJ2-2, with TRBD2 matching 9 bases. The CDR3 runs 15 residues. V trimming: 5 bases; J trimming: 5 bases; junction bases outside the gene matches: 6. CDR1 SNHLY and CDR2 FYNNEI come from the germline V gene. The CDR3 DNA reads TGTGCCAGCAGTTCGACTAGCGGACGAACCGGGGAGCTGTTTTTT. Translated, it gives CASSSTSGRTGELFF.

The chain joins TRBV29-1 to TRBJ2-7; maybe TRBD2 (5 bases). The germline V gene encodes CDR1 SQVTM and CDR2 ANQGSEA. The length of the CDR3 is 11 residues. Trimming stripped 6 bases from V and 3 bases from J, with 9 bases between. The CDR3 region has the DNA TGCAGCGTGTCTAGCAGCTACGAGCAGTACTTC. Protein product: CSVSSSYEQYF.

The J gene is TRBJ2-1, the V gene TRBV4-1, with 7 bases aligning to TRBD1. V trimming: 5 bases; J trimming: 3 bases; junction bases outside the gene matches: 7. The CDR3 has 15 residues. Germline V lookup: CDR1 MGHRA, CDR2 YSYEKL. DNA for the CDR3: TGCGCCAGCAGCTTCTCGACAGGGAGCTACAATGAGCAGTTCTTC. Translation gives CASSFSTGSYNEQFF.

This clone was detected a few times. The rearrangement uses TRBV30 and TRBJ2-2; TRBD2 is a possible D gene (5 bases). Germline assignment: CDR1 GTSNPN and CDR2 SVGIG (reference sequence). The CDR3 covers 14 residues. Trimming removed 0 bases from V and 7 bases from J, with 12 bases in between. CDR3 DNA: TGTGCCTGGAGTGTAGAAAAGGGAGTCGGGGAGCTGTTTTTT. Amino acid sequence: CAWSVEKGVGELFF.

The table lists this clone with a few counts. The V call is TRBV18, the J call TRBJ2-7, with D perhaps TRBD2 (5 bases). The CDR3 contains 14 residues. The germline CDR1 and CDR2 sequences are KGHSH and LQKENI. Trimming cost V 4 bases and J 3 bases, with 13 bases left between them. Here the CDR3 reads CASSLSGLNYEQYF. The CDR3 DNA reads as TGTGCCAGCTCACTTTCAGGACTCAACTACGAGCAGTACTTC.

A few counts support this clone. The rearrangement joins TRBV5-1 to TRBJ2-7; unclear D gene. V dropped 2 bases and J dropped 3 bases, with 6 bases sitting between them. The germline V gene has CDR1 SGHRS and CDR2 YFSETQ. This CDR3 comprises 12 residues. The CDR3 DNA is TGCGCCAGCAGCTTAAACTTCTACGAGCAGTACTTC. It translates to CASSLNFYEQYF.

The V call is TRBV11-2, the J call TRBJ2-3, with a weak D call TRBD1 (5 bases). Trimming cost V 3 bases and J 6 bases, with 13 bases left between them. The CDR3 totals 14 residues. Germline loops: CDR1 SGHAT, CDR2 FQNNGV. CDR3 residues: CASSFRVVKDTQYF. The CDR3 nucleotides are TGTGCCAGCAGCTTCAGGGTAGTAAAGGATACGCAGTATTTT. The variable domain in full, completed from reference TRBV11-2 and TRBJ2-3, reads EAGVAQSPRYKIIEKRQSVAFWCNPISGHATLYWYQQILGQGPKLLIQFQNNGVVDDSQLPKDRFSAERLKGVDSTLKIQPAKLEDSAVYLCASSFRVVKDTQYFGPGTRLTVL.

This clone has a count of ten or more. Other nucleotide sequences in the sample specify the same CDR3. The chain couples TRBV11-2 to TRBJ2-3; D possibly corresponds to TRBD2 (5 bases). The CDR3 consists of 15 residues. The V and J ends lost 1 base and 1 base respectively, with 9 bases between them. Germline values: CDR1 SGHAT, CDR2 FQNNGV. CDR3 in amino acids: CASSLGTGGTDTQYF. DNA of the CDR3: TGTGCCAGCAGCTTAGGGACCGGGGGCACAGATACGCAGTATTTT. Full variable domain (outside the CDR3, taken from reference TRBV11-2 and TRBJ2-3): EAGVAQSPRYKIIEKRQSVAFWCNPISGHATLYWYQQILGQGPKLLIQFQNNGVVDDSQLPKDRFSAERLKGVDSTLKIQPAKLEDSAVYLCASSLGTGGTDTQYFGPGTRLTVL.

This chain joins TRBV25-1 and TRBJ1-2; TRBD1 matches 7 bases. Germline V lookup: CDR1 MGHDK, CDR2 SYGVNS. The CDR3 is 12 residues long. V shed 5 bases and J 3 bases; nucleotides not matched to a gene: 0. The CDR3 DNA reads TGTGCCAGCAGTCAGGGGGACTATGGCTACACCTTC. Amino acid sequence: CASSQGDYGYTF.

This clone was detected only a few times. The chain links TRBV11-2 to TRBJ1-4; perhaps TRBD1 as D (5 bases). Germline loops: CDR1 SGHAT, CDR2 FQNNGV. Trimming removed 0 bases from V and 4 bases from J, with 9 bases in between. The CDR3 loop spans 15 amino acids. The CDR3 is CASSLDLGDNEKLFF. The CDR3 region has the DNA TGTGCCAGCAGCTTAGACTTAGGGGATAATGAAAAACTGTTTTTT.

This clone was recorded a few times. The V call is TRBV2, the J call TRBJ2-5, with 7 bases matching TRBD2. Trimming at V came to 7 bases and at J to 5 bases, leaving 16 bases not matched to a gene. The V gene's germline CDR1 is SNHLY and CDR2 FYNNEI. There are 16 residues in the CDR3. Written as DNA, the CDR3 is TGTGCCAGCACTCCGTCTAGCGGAGGGGTGGGGGAGACCCAGTACTTC. Its translation is CASTPSSGGVGETQYF.

The rearrangement uses TRBV18 and TRBJ1-2, with D perhaps matching TRBD1 (6 bases). The CDR3 contains 13 residues. V lost 5 bases and J lost 6, with 13 bases in between. CDR1 is KGHSH, CDR2 LQKENI, per germline. CDR3 sequence: CASSRQETDGYTF. In DNA form, the CDR3 reads TGTGCCAGCTCAAGACAGGAAACCGATGGCTACACCTTC.

The chain is built from TRBV21-1 and TRBJ2-3; no check of the table's D call, TRBD2, against the DNA was made. TRBV21-1 is given as a pseudogene. The CDR3 contains 17 residues. DNA of the CDR3: TGTGCCAGCAGCCCAGGGGGTCGGCGGGAGGGATCAGATACGCAGTATTTT. As protein: CASSPGGRREGSDTQYF.

The gene calls are TRBV7-2 and TRBJ1-2; 8 nucleotides align to TRBD1. This CDR3 contains 14 residues. CDR1 is SGHTA, CDR2 FQGNSA, per germline. V lost 5 bases to trimming and J lost 1 base; unmatched junction nucleotides: 3. The CDR3 region has the DNA TGTGCCAGCAGCAAGACAGGGGATAACTATGGCTACACCTTC. It encodes CASSKTGDNYGYTF.

This clone came up a few times. This chain connects TRBV15 to TRBJ1-1; 8 bases match TRBD1. The trim removed 0 bases at V and 5 bases at J, leaving 5 bases unmatched. Looked up from germline, CDR1 is LNHNV and CDR2 is YYDKDF (reference sequence). CDR3 size: 15 residues. The CDR3 DNA reads TGTGCCACCAGCAGAGACACAGGGGGATGGACTGAAGCTTTCTTT. This sequence encodes CATSRDTGGWTEAFF.

The chain uses TRBV4-1 and TRBJ2-1; TRBD2 matches 7 bases. Germline V gene data show CDR1 as MGHRA and CDR2 as YSYEKL. V was pared by 2 bases and J by 5 bases, with 9 bases of the junction left unmatched. This CDR3 contains 16 residues. In DNA, the CDR3 is TGCGCCAGCAGCCAAAATTCCGGGAGGTTTAACAATGAGCAGTTCTTC. Translated: CASSQNSGRFNNEQFF.

This clone was found a few times. This chain uses TRBV4-2 with TRBJ1-2; D uncertain. Trimming removed 1 base from V and 0 bases from J, with 6 bases in between. Germline V gene lookup returns CDR1 LGHNA and CDR2 YNFKEQ. The CDR3 runs to 14 residues. The chain's CDR3 is CASSQVQANYGYTF. The CDR3 region has the DNA TGTGCCAGCAGCCAAGTTCAGGCTAACTATGGCTACACCTTC.

The J gene is TRBJ2-7, the V gene TRBV6-6; perhaps TRBD1 as D (6 bases). V was clipped by 6 bases and J by 2 bases, with 8 bases between them. The CDR3 length is 12 residues. Germline CDR1 and CDR2: MNHNY and SVGAGI (reference sequence). CDR3 sequence: CASSRDTYEQYF. The CDR3 DNA reads TGTGCCAGCAGCAGGGACACCTACGAGCAGTACTTC.

The chain employs TRBV5-1 and TRBJ2-7; D may be TRBD1 (5 bases). Trimming removed 0 bases at V and 6 bases at J, with 10 bases between. CDR3 length: 13 amino acids. CDR1 is SGHRS, CDR2 YFSETQ, per germline. The chain's CDR3 is CASSLGKGREQYF. The CDR3 DNA reads TGCGCCAGCAGCTTGGGGAAGGGGCGCGAGCAGTACTTC. Based on the CDR3 plus reference TRBV5-1 and TRBJ2-7, the full variable domain is KAGVTQTPRYLIKTRGQQVTLSCSPISGHRSVSWYQQTPGQGLQFLFEYFSETQRNKGNFPGRFSGRQFSNSRSEMNVSTLELGDSALYLCASSLGKGREQYFGPGTRLTVT.

This rearrangement joins TRBV5-1 to TRBJ2-5; TRBD1 agrees at 9 bases. The trim removed 4 bases at V and 7 bases at J, leaving 5 bases unmatched. The CDR3 extends over 13 amino acids. Germline lookup yields CDR1 SGHRS and CDR2 YFSETQ. CDR3 DNA sequence: TGCGCCAGCAGCCCGACAGGGGGGGGGACCCAGTACTTC. Residues: CASSPTGGGTQYF.

This clone was seen a handful of times. The chain employs TRBV7-2 and TRBJ2-1, with TRBD2 matching over 9 bases. The ends lost 4 bases at V and 2 bases at J; junction bases unmatched: 6. CDR1 is SGHTA and CDR2 is FQGNSA in the germline V gene. The CDR3 extends over 16 amino acids. The DNA of the CDR3 is TGTGCCAGCAGCTGGAATAGCGGGGGTACCTACAATGAGCAGTTCTTC. Protein sequence: CASSWNSGGTYNEQFF.

This clone was observed at least ten times. The chain uses TRBV10-3 and TRBJ2-5; D may be TRBD1 (5 bases). Trimming removed 6 bases at V and 4 bases at J, with 12 bases between. The CDR3 is 13 amino acids. Germline loops: CDR1 ENHRY, CDR2 SYGVKD. The CDR3 loop reads CAIREGDRETQYF. CDR3 sequence (DNA): TGTGCCATCAGGGAAGGAGACAGAGAGACCCAGTACTTC.

This chain links TRBV6-5 with TRBJ2-6, with TRBD2 matching 7 bases. From germline, CDR1 is MNHEY and CDR2 SVGAGI. Germline trimming cut 6 bases from V and 1 base from J; bases unmatched to any gene: 0. This CDR3 has 14 residues. The CDR3 region has the DNA TGTGCCAGCAGCGGGGGGTCTGGGGCCAACGTCCTGACTTTC. Residues: CASSGGSGANVLTF.